The source of this TCR beta chain is a study of T cells in Graves' hyperthyroidism and ophthalmopathy. TCR beta CDR3 sequences were amplified from RNA transcripts. HTBI primers drove first-round RT-PCR of the TCR CDR3. From the multiplex PCR reads, TCRdb called clonotypes with MiXCR, one entry per CDR3 protein. The table lists around 690,000 distinct CDR3 sequences, 20% of them singletons, with over 30% in the top ten. Study findings and constraints: Most clonotypes expanded in the thyroid (above 0.001) were also present in blood.

The sample holds many counts of this clonotype. Its antigen is not known. Uncontrolled infections, other autoimmune diseases, pregnancy or lactation led to exclusion of patients. From approximately 9.5 ml of fresh peripheral blood, PBMCs were isolated. V shed 4 bases and J 4 bases; nucleotides not matched to a gene: 4. This CDR3 region has 15 residues. The V gene's germline CDR1 is LGHDT and CDR2 YNNKEL (reference sequence). The sample consisted of blood. The TCR sequence derives from a man aged 30 to 45 with Graves' ophthalmopathy. V usage is TRBV3-1 and J usage is TRBJ2-3; 11 bases are a match to TRBD2. The CDR3 spells CASSPTSGSSDTQYF. In DNA form, the CDR3 reads TGTGCCAGCAGCCCAACTAGCGGGAGCTCAGATACGCAGTATTTT.